Listed here is a single TCR beta chain. Germline CDR1 is SGDLS and CDR2 is YYNGEE. CDR3 length: 15 residues. The J segment lost 8 bases and the V segment lost 6 bases, leaving 10 bases of the junction unmatched. Sequencing was performed with immunoSEQ multiplex PCR; in TCRdb, only in-frame clones are kept and a portion is missing. Of approximately 70,000 clones detected, around four fifths appear once; the ten largest clones hold about 5.6%. This sample was included in a study of T cell responses to AZD1222 COVID-19 vaccine. The rearrangement joins TRBV9 to TRBJ2-1, with 11 bases lining up with TRBD2. Sequencing used peripheral blood, obtained on day 0 of AZD1222 vaccination. This TCR derives from an adult in good health. The CDR3 coding sequence is TGTGCCAGCAACCCTAGCGGGGGGAAGTCCGATGAGCAGTTCTTC. Translation gives CASNPSGGKSDEQFF. Full variable domain (outside the CDR3, taken from reference TRBV9 and TRBJ2-1): DSGVTQTPKHLITATGQRVTLRCSPRSGDLSVYWYQQSLDQGLQFLIQYYNGEERAKGNILERFSAQQFPDLHSELNLSSLELGDSALYFCASNPSGGKSDEQFFGPGTRLTVL.